This T cell receptor (beta chain) was observed in a study of cytomegalovirus exposure and HLA in healthy donors. Findings of the study overall: The classifier was said to identify cytomegalovirus status with high specificity and sensitivity. In a later analysis, donors in an Asian-associated ancestry cluster reportedly had fewer N-insertions in productive TCRs than the cohort mean. Usually a TCR sequence was rare, but some public TCRs were found in many donors. From TCR beta sequences, most subjects' HLA-A and HLA-B alleles were reportedly predicted accurately.

Germline assignment: CDR1 SNHLY and CDR2 FYNNEI. The CDR3 extends over 13 amino acids. The J segment lost 8 bases and the V segment lost 6 bases, leaving 7 bases of the junction unmatched. Concerning this clone itself: The antigen remains undetermined.

13 Jbeta primers and 60 Vbeta primers were used for the PCR. The protocol was immunoSEQ multiplex PCR, while the TCRdb copy is restricted to in-frame clones and leaves out a portion. The table records roughly 140,000 clones, approximately 60% of them present only once. This sequence was found in a woman aged 55-69 years in good health and CMV-seropositive. The V gene is TRBV2, the J gene TRBJ1-2, with 9 bases matching TRBD1. Specimen: PBMCs. In DNA form, the CDR3 reads TGTGCCAGCAGCAAAACAGGGGGCTGGGGCTACACCTTC. It specifies CASSKTGGWGYTF. The full variable domain, with the rest looked up from reference TRBV2 and TRBJ1-2, is EPEVTQTPSHQVTQMGQEVILRCVPISNHLYFYWYRQILGQKVEFLVSFYNNEISEKSEIFDDQFSVERPDGSNFTLKIRSTKLEDSAMYFCASSKTGGWGYTFGSGTRLTVV.